This TCR beta chain was retrieved from a study of vaccination and CD4 T cells after COVID-19. The treatment: roughly ten-day PBMC culture with coronavirus spike peptide pools or control peptides (ViraFEST assay). This clonotype counts as medium-sized. Its antigen is undetermined. The CDR3 sequence is 17 residues long. V lost 2 bases to trimming and J lost 0 bases; unmatched junction nucleotides: 5. Germline CDR1 and CDR2: SEHNR and FQNEAQ (reference sequence). Scientists ran DNA taken from cultured CD4+ T cells through the Oncomine TCR Beta short-read assay for sequencing. From the PCR reads, TCRdb called clonotypes with MiXCR, one entry per CDR3 protein. The data contain approximately 4,500 distinct CDR3 sequences, 20% to 25% of them singletons.

The clonotype comes from a human donor who had recovered from COVID-19. Sequenced: CD4+ T cells from blood, cultured in vitro. The chain is built from TRBV7-9 and TRBJ2-2, with 8 bases lining up with TRBD2. CDR3 residues: CASSLSAGGPNTGELFF. In DNA, the CDR3 is TGTGCCAGCAGCTTATCTGCGGGGGGTCCGAACACCGGGGAGCTGTTTTTT.